This record covers a single T cell receptor beta chain. This entry belongs to a study of control samples from healthy donors and cancer patients. Assay used: immunoSEQ multiplex PCR; TCRdb lists only in-frame clones, some missing. The data show more than 140,000 clones, about 90% seen once. The clonotype was recovered from a man between 18 and 29 years old in good health. The sequenced material came from blood.

The CDR3 protein is CASRSYNEQFF. The CDR3 DNA reads TGTGCCAGCCGCTCCTACAATGAGCAGTTCTTC. The chain has TRBV27 and TRBJ2-1; D gene uncertain. The CDR3 spans 11 residues. Trimming took 8 bases from V and 0 from J, leaving 2 bases between them. Per germline, CDR1 MNHEY and CDR2 SMNVEV (reference sequence).